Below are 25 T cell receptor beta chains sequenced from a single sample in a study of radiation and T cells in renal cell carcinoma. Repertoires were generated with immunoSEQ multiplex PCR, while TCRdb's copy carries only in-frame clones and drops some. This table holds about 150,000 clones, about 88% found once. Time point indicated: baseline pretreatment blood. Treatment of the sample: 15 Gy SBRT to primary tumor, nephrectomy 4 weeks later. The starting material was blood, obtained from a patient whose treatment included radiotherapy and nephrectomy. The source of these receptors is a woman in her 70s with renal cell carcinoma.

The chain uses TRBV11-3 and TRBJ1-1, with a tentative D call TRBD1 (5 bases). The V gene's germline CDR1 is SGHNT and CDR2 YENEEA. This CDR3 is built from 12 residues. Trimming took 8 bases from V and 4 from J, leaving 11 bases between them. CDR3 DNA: TGTGCCAGCTCTGGGGGGGTCACTGAAGCTTTCTTT. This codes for CASSGGVTEAFF. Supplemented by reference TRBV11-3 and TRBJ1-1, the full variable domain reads EAGVVQSPRYKIIEKKQPVAFWCNPISGHNTLYWYLQNLGQGPELLIRYENEEAVDDSQLPKDRFSAERLKGVDSTLKIQPAELGDSAVYLCASSGGVTEAFFGQGTRLTVV.

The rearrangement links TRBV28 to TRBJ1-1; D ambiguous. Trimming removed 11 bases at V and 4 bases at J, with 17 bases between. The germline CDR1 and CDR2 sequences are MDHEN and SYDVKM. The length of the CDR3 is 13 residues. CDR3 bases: TGTGCCGTTCACCCCAGTAGAGCCACTGAAGCTTTCTTT. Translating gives CAVHPSRATEAFF.

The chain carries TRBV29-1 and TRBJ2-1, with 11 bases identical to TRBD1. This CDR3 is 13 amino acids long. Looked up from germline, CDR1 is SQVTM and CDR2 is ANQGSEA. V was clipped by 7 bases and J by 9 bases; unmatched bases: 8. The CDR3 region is CSGRDRGSGEQFF. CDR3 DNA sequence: TGCAGCGGTAGGGACAGGGGGTCGGGTGAGCAGTTCTTC.

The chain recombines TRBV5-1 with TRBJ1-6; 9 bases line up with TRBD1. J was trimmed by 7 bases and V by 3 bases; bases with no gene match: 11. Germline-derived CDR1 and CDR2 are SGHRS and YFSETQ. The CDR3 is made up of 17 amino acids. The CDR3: CASSSTGGARGNSPLHF. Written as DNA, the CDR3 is TGCGCCAGCAGCTCTACAGGGGGCGCAAGGGGAAATTCACCCCTCCACTTT.

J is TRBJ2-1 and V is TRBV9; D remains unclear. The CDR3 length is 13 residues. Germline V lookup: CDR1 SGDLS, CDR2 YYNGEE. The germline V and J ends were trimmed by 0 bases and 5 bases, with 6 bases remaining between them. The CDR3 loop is CASSVAGDNEQFF. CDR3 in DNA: TGTGCCAGCAGCGTAGCTGGGGACAATGAGCAGTTCTTC.

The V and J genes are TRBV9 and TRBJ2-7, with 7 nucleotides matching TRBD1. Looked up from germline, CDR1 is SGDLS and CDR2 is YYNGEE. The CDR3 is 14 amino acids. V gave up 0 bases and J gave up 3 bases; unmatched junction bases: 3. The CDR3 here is CASSVGQGGYEQYF. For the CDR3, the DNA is TGTGCCAGCAGCGTAGGACAGGGCGGCTACGAGCAGTACTTC.

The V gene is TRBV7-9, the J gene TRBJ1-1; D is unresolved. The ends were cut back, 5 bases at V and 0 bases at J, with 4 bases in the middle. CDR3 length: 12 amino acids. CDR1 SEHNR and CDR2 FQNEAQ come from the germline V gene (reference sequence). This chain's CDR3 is CASSPLNTEAFF. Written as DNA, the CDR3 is TGTGCCAGCAGCCCCCTGAACACTGAAGCTTTCTTT.

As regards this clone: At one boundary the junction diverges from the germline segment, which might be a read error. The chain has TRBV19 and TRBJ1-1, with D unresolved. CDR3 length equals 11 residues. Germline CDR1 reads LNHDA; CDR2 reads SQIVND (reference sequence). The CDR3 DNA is TGTGCCAGTAGTATAGCCGCCACAAGCATTTTT. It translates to CASSIAATSIF.

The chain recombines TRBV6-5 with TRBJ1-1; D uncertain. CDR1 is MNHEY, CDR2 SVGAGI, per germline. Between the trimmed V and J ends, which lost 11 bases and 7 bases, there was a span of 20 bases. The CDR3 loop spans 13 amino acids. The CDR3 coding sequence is TGTGCCCTTCTAACCCGCGGCCCTAATGAAGCTTTCTTT. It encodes CALLTRGPNEAFF.

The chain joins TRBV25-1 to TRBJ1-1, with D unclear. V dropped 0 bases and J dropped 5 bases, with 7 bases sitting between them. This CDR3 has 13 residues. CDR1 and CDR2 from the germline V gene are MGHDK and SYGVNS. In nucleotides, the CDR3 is TGTGCCAGCAGTGAATATGGGTGGACTGAAGCTTTCTTT. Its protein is CASSEYGWTEAFF.

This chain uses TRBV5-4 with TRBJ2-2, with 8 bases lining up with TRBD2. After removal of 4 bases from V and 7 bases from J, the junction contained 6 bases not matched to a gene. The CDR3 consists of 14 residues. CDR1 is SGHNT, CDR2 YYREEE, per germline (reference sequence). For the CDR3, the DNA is TGTGCCAGCAGCCCGGGGGGGGCGGTCGGGGAGCTGTTTTTT. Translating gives CASSPGGAVGELFF.

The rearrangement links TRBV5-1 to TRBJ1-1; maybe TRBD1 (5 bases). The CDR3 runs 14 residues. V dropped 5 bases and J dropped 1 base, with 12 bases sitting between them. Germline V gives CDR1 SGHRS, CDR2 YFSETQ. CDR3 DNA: TGCGCCAGCAGTTCGGGGCCGGGGAACACTGAAGCTTTCTTT. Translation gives CASSSGPGNTEAFF.

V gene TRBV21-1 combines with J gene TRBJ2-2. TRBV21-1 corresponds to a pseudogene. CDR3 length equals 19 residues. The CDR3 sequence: CASIILPSGALLDTGELFF. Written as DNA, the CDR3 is TGTGCCAGCATTATACTCCCCAGTGGGGCCTTACTAGACACCGGGGAGCTGTTTTTT.

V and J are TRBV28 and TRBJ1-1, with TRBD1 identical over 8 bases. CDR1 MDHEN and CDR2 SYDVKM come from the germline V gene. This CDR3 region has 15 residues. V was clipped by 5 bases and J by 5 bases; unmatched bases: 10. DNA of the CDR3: TGTGCCAGCAGTCGGCAGGGGGCGCGCGGTACTGAAGCTTTCTTT. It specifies CASSRQGARGTEAFF.

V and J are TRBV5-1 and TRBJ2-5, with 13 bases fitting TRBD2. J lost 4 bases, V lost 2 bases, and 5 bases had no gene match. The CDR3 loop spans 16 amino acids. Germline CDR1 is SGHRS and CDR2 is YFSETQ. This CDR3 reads CASSLLAGGSGETQYF. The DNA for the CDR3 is TGCGCCAGCAGCTTACTAGCGGGGGGGAGCGGAGAGACCCAGTACTTC. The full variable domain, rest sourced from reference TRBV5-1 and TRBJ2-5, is KAGVTQTPRYLIKTRGQQVTLSCSPISGHRSVSWYQQTPGQGLQFLFEYFSETQRNKGNFPGRFSGRQFSNSRSEMNVSTLELGDSALYLCASSLLAGGSGETQYFGPGTRLLVL.

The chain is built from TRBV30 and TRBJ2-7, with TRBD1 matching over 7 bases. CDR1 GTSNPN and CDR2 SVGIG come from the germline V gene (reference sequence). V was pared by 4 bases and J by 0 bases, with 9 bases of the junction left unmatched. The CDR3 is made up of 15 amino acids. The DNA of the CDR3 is TGTGCCTGGACCCGGAGAGGGGGCACCTCCTACGAGCAGTACTTC. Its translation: CAWTRRGGTSYEQYF.

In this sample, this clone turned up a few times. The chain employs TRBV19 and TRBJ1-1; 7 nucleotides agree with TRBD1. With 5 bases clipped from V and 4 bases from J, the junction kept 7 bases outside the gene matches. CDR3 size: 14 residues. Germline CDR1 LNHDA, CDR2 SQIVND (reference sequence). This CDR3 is CASSATGLGTEAFF. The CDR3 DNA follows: TGTGCCAGTAGTGCGACAGGGCTGGGCACTGAAGCTTTCTTT.

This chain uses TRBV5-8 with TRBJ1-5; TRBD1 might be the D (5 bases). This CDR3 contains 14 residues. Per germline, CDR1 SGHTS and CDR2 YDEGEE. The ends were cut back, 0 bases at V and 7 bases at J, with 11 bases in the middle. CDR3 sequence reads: CASSLAGRAQPQHF. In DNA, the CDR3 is TGTGCCAGCAGCTTGGCAGGGAGGGCCCAGCCCCAGCATTTT.

The CDR3 loop is CASSPDAGRSGYTF. CDR3 nucleotides: TGTGCCAGTAGTCCCGACGCGGGGAGATCTGGCTACACCTTC. J is TRBJ1-2 and V is TRBV19; no clear D. The CDR3 spans 14 residues. Germline CDR1 is LNHDA and CDR2 is SQIVND (reference sequence). Trimming cost V 5 bases and J 7 bases, with 17 bases left between them.

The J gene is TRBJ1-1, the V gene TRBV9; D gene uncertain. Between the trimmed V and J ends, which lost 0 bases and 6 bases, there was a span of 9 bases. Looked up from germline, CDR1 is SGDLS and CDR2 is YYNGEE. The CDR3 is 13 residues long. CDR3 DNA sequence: TGTGCCAGCAGCGTAGTTATGGATCCTGAAGCTTTCTTT. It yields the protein CASSVVMDPEAFF.

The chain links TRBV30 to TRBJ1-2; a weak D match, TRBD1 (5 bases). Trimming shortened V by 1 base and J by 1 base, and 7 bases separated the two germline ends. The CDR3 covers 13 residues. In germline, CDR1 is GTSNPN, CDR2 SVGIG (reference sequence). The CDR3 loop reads CAWSGDFNYGYTF. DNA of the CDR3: TGTGCCTGGAGTGGGGACTTTAACTATGGCTACACCTTC.

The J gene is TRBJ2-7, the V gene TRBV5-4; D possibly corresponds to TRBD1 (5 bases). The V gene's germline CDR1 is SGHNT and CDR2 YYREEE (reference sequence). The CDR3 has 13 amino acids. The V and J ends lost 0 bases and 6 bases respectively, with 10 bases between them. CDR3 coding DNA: TGTGCCAGCAGCTTGGACAGGTATTCCGAGCAGTACTTC. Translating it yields CASSLDRYSEQYF.

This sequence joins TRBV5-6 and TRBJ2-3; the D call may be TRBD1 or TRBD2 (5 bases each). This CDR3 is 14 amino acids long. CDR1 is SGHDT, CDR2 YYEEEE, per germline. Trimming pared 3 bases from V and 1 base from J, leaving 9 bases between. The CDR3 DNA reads TGTGCCAGCAGCTCCGGGGCCCGCACAGATACGCAGTATTTT. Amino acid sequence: CASSSGARTDTQYF.

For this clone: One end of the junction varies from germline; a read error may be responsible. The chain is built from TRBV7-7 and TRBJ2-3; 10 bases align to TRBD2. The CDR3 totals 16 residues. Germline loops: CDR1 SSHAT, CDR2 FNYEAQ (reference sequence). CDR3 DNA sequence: TGTGCTAGCAGCCCAGGACTAGCGGCGAGCACAGATACGCAGTATTTT. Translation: CASSPGLAASTDTQYF.

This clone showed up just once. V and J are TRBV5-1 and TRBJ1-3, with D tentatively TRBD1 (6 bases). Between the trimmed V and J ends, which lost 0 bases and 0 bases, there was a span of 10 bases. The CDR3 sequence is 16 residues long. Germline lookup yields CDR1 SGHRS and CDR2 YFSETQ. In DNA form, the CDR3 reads TGCGCCAGCAGCTTGGCCATACAGGGCTCTGGAAACACCATATATTTT. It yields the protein CASSLAIQGSGNTIYF.